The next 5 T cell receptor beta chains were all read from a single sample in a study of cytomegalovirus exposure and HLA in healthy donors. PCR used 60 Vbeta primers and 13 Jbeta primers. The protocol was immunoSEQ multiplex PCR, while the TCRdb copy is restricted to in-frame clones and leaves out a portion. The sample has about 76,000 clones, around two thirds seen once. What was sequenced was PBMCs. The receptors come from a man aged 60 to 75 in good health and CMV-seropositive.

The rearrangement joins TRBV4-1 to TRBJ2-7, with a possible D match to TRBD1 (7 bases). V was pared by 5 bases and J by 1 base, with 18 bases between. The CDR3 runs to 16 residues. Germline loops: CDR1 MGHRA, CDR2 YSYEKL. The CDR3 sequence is CASSEVGGGGSYEQYF. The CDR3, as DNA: TGCGCCAGCAGCGAAGTAGGGGGCGGAGGGTCCTACGAGCAGTACTTC.

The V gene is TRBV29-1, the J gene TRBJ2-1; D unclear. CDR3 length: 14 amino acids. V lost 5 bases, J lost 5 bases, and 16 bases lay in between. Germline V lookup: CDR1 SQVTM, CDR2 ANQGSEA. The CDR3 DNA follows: TGCAGCGTTCGATCAAGAACAACCGACAATGAGCAGTTCTTC. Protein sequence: CSVRSRTTDNEQFF.

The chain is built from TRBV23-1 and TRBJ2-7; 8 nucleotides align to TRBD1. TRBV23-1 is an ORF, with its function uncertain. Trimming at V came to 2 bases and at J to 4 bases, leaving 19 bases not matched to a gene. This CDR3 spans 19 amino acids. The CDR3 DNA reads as TGCGCCAGCAGTCAACGGGCTTGCCGAACCGACAGGGGCCAGTACGAGCAGTACTTC. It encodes CASSQRACRTDRGQYEQYF.

The CDR3 sequence: CASSVGAGVPYEQYF. The CDR3 DNA is TGTGCCAGCAGCGTAGGGGCAGGGGTTCCCTACGAGCAGTACTTC. The chain has TRBV9 and TRBJ2-5; tentative D call: TRBD1 (6 bases). The J call is in doubt because the DNA end fits TRBJ2-7 better. In germline, CDR1 is SGDLS, CDR2 YYNGEE. This CDR3 has 15 amino acids.

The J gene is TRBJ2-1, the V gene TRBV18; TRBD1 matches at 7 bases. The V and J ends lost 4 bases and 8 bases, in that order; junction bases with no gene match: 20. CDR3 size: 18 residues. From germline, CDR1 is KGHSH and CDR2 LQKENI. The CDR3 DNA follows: TGTGCCAGCTCACAAAACCAACAGGGGCTGAAAATTGGTGATGAGCAGTTCTTC. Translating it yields CASSQNQQGLKIGDEQFF.